The T cell receptor (beta chain) under discussion was sequenced for a study of OX40 agonist ivuxolimab in advanced cancers. Whole-study context: Treatment of patients was with ivuxolimab, an agonistic anti-OX40 (CD134) antibody. Patients got intravenous ivuxolimab at 0.01 to 10 mg/kg every 2 weeks.

Notes on this clone: As yet, its antigen is unknown.

The junction had 2 bases not matched to a gene; V was cut back by 0 bases and J by 4 bases. The CDR3 length is 15 residues. From germline, CDR1 is GTSNPN and CDR2 SVGIG (reference sequence). Points from the study as a whole: CD4+ and CD8+ blood T cells expanded clonally by week 6 at 0.1 to 3.0 mg/kg. Low levels of normalized T-cell clonal expansion also appeared in some nonresponders.

Method: immunoSEQ multiplex PCR; TCRdb's copy keeps in-frame clones and lacks some. The sample has approximately 70,000 clones; roughly nine tenths are singletons. The rearrangement links TRBV30 to TRBJ2-1; 11 nucleotides match TRBD2. The sample in question was CD4+ or CD8+ T cells sorted from blood, obtained in a trial of the OX40 agonist ivuxolimab. The source is an adult with an advanced solid tumor such as melanoma, head and neck, liver or kidney cancer. The CDR3 DNA reads as TGTGCCTGGAGTGTGGGGACTAGCGGATACAATGAGCAGTTCTTC. Translated, it gives CAWSVGTSGYNEQFF.